This entry lists 12 T cell receptor beta chains sequenced from one sample in a study of T cell responses to AZD1222 COVID-19 vaccine (dated by TCRdb to about 2021). The time point label for this specimen denotes: about 28 days (+/-7) after the second vaccine dose. The treatment or condition label corresponds to: meningococcal conjugate vaccine given as trial control. Library generation was performed with the immunoSEQ multiplex PCR assay. This immuneACCESS table, as held by TCRdb, lists in-frame sequences with V and J called but not all clones. Of the missing ones, under half trace to an unresolved V gene in checked studies; the others have no known cause. This sample comprises fewer than 80,000 clones, roughly 88% of them detected only once. In total, the top ten clones hold 10% of the sample. Sequenced here: peripheral blood, sampled 28 days after the second dose of the MenACWY control vaccine. All receptors come from an adult who received the MenACWY meningococcal vaccine as a control.

This chain joins TRBV14 and TRBJ2-7; D gene uncertain. V lost 3 bases, J lost 6 bases, and 0 bases lay in between. This CDR3 is built from 9 residues. Looked up from germline, CDR1 is SGHDN and CDR2 is FVKESK. The CDR3 sequence: CASSHEQYF. Written as DNA, the CDR3 is TGTGCCAGCAGCCACGAGCAGTACTTC. The variable domain in full, with the rest retrieved from reference TRBV14 and TRBJ2-7, is EAGVTQFPSHSVIEKGQTVTLRCDPISGHDNLYWYRRVMGKEIKFLLHFVKESKQDESGMPNNRFLAERTGGTYSTLKVQPAELEDSGVYFCASSHEQYFGPGTRLTVT.

The chain employs TRBV28 and TRBJ1-2; D remains ambiguous. CDR3 length: 14 residues. Germline V lookup: CDR1 MDHEN, CDR2 SYDVKM. Deletions cut 5 bases from V and 4 bases from J, with 14 bases between. The DNA of the CDR3 is TGTGCCAGCAGTCTGAGAGGATACGGCTATGGCTACACCTTC. Its translation: CASSLRGYGYGYTF.

The V gene is TRBV6-5, the J gene TRBJ1-4, with TRBD1 identical over 8 bases. This CDR3 comprises 13 residues. CDR1 and CDR2 from the germline V gene are MNHEY and SVGAGI. Trimming at V came to 5 bases and at J to 6 bases, leaving 2 bases not matched to a gene. CDR3 bases: TGTGCCAGCAGTAAGGACAGGGATGAAAAACTGTTTTTT. Its protein product is CASSKDRDEKLFF.

This chain joins TRBV4-2 and TRBJ2-7; either TRBD1 or TRBD2 may supply D (5 bases each). This CDR3 spans 17 amino acids. Between the trimmed V and J ends, which lost 0 bases and 8 bases, there was a span of 23 bases. Looked up from germline, CDR1 is LGHNA and CDR2 is YNFKEQ. The CDR3 DNA is TGTGCCAGCAGCCAAGAGAGTGGCTGGGAAACCGGGGCTAAGCAGTACTTC. This translates into CASSQESGWETGAKQYF.

The chain joins TRBV5-1 to TRBJ2-5; D possibly corresponds to TRBD1 (6 bases). V was pared by 1 base and J by 1 base, with 14 bases between. Germline V lookup: CDR1 SGHRS, CDR2 YFSETQ. The CDR3 spans 16 residues. CDR3 sequence: CASSLSGAWGQETQYF. The CDR3 DNA follows: TGCGCCAGCAGCTTGTCAGGGGCGTGGGGCCAAGAGACCCAGTACTTC.

The chain uses TRBV27 and TRBJ2-7, with 7 positions matching TRBD1. Germline values: CDR1 MNHEY, CDR2 SMNVEV (reference sequence). The CDR3 length is 16 residues. With V trimmed by 5 bases and J by 6 bases, 16 bases remained unmatched. The CDR3 spells CASSRQGFSASGEQYF. The CDR3 DNA reads TGTGCCAGCAGTAGACAGGGTTTTTCAGCAAGTGGCGAGCAGTACTTC.

This chain connects TRBV4-2 to TRBJ2-7, with TRBD1 matching 7 bases. With V trimmed by 1 base and J by 2 bases, 5 bases remained unmatched. Germline-derived CDR1 and CDR2 are LGHNA and YNFKEQ. The CDR3 runs 15 residues. DNA of the CDR3: TGTGCCAGCAGCCAAGGGAGACAGGGAACCTACGAGCAGTACTTC. It is translated as CASSQGRQGTYEQYF.

This chain joins TRBV9 and TRBJ1-6, with D unresolved. Germline CDR1 is SGDLS and CDR2 is YYNGEE. V lost 0 bases and J 8 bases, leaving 3 bases between the germline ends. This CDR3 is 12 amino acids long. CDR3 protein: CASSVGDSPLHF. In DNA, the CDR3 is TGTGCCAGCAGCGTAGGGGATTCACCCCTCCACTTT.

This clone showed up just once. The rearrangement links TRBV7-9 to TRBJ1-1, with TRBD1 matching 7 bases. CDR1 and CDR2 (germline): SEHNR, FQNEAQ (reference sequence). After removal of 3 bases from V and 1 base from J, the junction contained 5 bases not matched to a gene. The CDR3 sequence is 15 residues long. The chain's CDR3 is CASSFGDSTNTEAFF. CDR3 DNA: TGTGCCAGCAGCTTCGGGGACAGTACGAACACTGAAGCTTTCTTT.

This clone occurred once. The rearrangement links TRBV19 to TRBJ2-6; TRBD1 aligns across 9 bases. Germline-derived CDR1 and CDR2 are LNHDA and SQIVND (reference sequence). The CDR3 sequence is 17 residues long. The V gene end was trimmed by 5 bases and the J gene end by 0 bases; junction bases not matched to a gene: 5. The CDR3 spells CASSFGTGPSGANVLTF. CDR3 nucleotide sequence: TGTGCCAGTAGTTTCGGGACAGGGCCCTCTGGGGCCAACGTCCTGACTTTC.

V and J are TRBV5-1 and TRBJ1-3; TRBD1 is a possible D gene (5 bases). With 0 bases removed from V and 0 bases from J, the gap between germline ends came to 10 bases. The CDR3 runs to 16 residues. Germline CDR1 and CDR2: SGHRS and YFSETQ. CDR3 protein: CASSLAGDSSGNTIYF. The CDR3 DNA follows: TGCGCCAGCAGCTTGGCCGGTGACAGCTCTGGAAACACCATATATTTT.

V is TRBV6-5 and J is TRBJ2-7; D may be TRBD1 or TRBD2 (5 bases each). Germline V CDR1 and CDR2: MNHEY, SVGAGI. The CDR3 is 16 residues long. The V gene lost 0 bases and the J gene lost 3 bases, with 15 bases spanning the gap. The CDR3 sequence: CASSYSWDGGLYEQYF. In DNA, the CDR3 is TGTGCCAGCAGTTACTCGTGGGACGGAGGACTCTACGAGCAGTACTTC.